These 9 T cell receptor beta chains originate from one sample sequenced in a study of CD8+ T cells in alopecia areata. The treatment denotes: oral pan-JAK inhibitor, 5-10 mg twice daily. RNA was extracted and reverse transcribed into cDNA as the sequencing template. The repertoire was sequenced with immunoSEQ multiplex PCR; TCRdb's copy has only in-frame clones and lacks some. Of some 180,000 clones listed, 40% to 55% were seen once; the top ten hold roughly a tenth. This sample comprised CD8+ T cells sorted from blood, obtained at week 52, from a patient treated with tofacitinib. The receptor set was obtained from a human donor with alopecia areata.

This clone occurred a few times. V is TRBV13 and J is TRBJ1-2, with a weak D call TRBD1 (5 bases). CDR1 PRHDT and CDR2 FYEKMQ come from the germline V gene (reference sequence). Trimming removed 4 bases at V and 7 bases at J, with 19 bases between. This CDR3 has 15 amino acids. DNA for the CDR3: TGTGCCAGCAGCTCAACAGGAGGGGACGGAGGTGGCTACACCTTC. It is translated as CASSSTGGDGGGYTF.

The rearrangement links TRBV6-5 to TRBJ2-3; 8 nucleotides line up with TRBD2. The germline V gene has CDR1 MNHEY and CDR2 SVGAGI. The V and J ends lost 5 bases and 2 bases, in that order; junction bases with no gene match: 6. There are 15 residues in the CDR3. DNA of the CDR3: TGTGCCAGCAGTGGAAGCGGGGGTCACACAGATACGCAGTATTTT. The encoded protein is CASSGSGGHTDTQYF.

This clone came up a few times. This chain joins TRBV15 and TRBJ2-5; TRBD2 might be the D (6 bases). Germline lookup yields CDR1 LNHNV and CDR2 YYDKDF (reference sequence). The V gene lost 5 bases and the J gene lost 2 bases, with 12 bases spanning the gap. The CDR3 is 14 residues long. Here the CDR3 reads CATSGRRGQETQYF. The DNA for the CDR3 is TGTGCCACCAGCGGACGGAGGGGTCAAGAGACCCAGTACTTC.

CDR3 DNA sequence: TGTGCCAGCAGCGTTAGCGGGGGGGACGAGACCCAGTACTTC. The encoded protein is CASSVSGGDETQYF. The genes are TRBV9 and TRBJ2-5, with 11 bases lining up with TRBD2. V gave up 2 bases and J gave up 5 bases; unmatched junction bases: 2. CDR1 is SGDLS, CDR2 YYNGEE, per germline. The CDR3 sequence is 14 residues long.

This chain links TRBV5-1 with TRBJ2-5; D possibly corresponds to TRBD1 (5 bases). The CDR3 runs to 13 residues. Between the trimmed V and J ends, which lost 4 bases and 5 bases, there was a span of 12 bases. Germline CDR1 and CDR2: SGHRS and YFSETQ. Here the CDR3 reads CASSVDSEETQYF. DNA of the CDR3: TGCGCCAGCAGCGTCGACAGTGAGGAGACCCAGTACTTC.

The V gene is TRBV7-9, the J gene TRBJ2-3; TRBD2 agrees at 7 bases. Per germline, CDR1 SEHNR and CDR2 FQNEAQ (reference sequence). The J segment lost 1 base and the V segment lost 5 bases, leaving 18 bases of the junction unmatched. This CDR3 has 19 residues. CDR3 nucleotides: TGTGCCAGCAGCCCCAGCGGGGCGAGGGATACTAGGGGCACAGATACGCAGTATTTT. Residues: CASSPSGARDTRGTDTQYF.

The sample holds a few counts of this clone. The chain couples TRBV29-1 to TRBJ1-2; weak D call: TRBD1 (5 bases). This CDR3 contains 18 residues. CDR1 is SQVTM, CDR2 ANQGSEA, per germline. V gave up 6 bases and J gave up 0 bases, with 26 bases separating them. In nucleotides, the CDR3 is TGCAGCGTCGTCTCCCCCCTCCGGGACGGAGATTCTAACTATGGCTACACCTTC. This translates into CSVVSPLRDGDSNYGYTF.

V gene TRBV5-1 combines with J gene TRBJ2-7; D unclear. With 0 bases removed from V and 12 bases from J, the gap between germline ends came to 16 bases. From germline, CDR1 is SGHRS and CDR2 YFSETQ. This CDR3 has 13 amino acids. DNA for the CDR3: TGCGCCAGCAGCTTGGGTGGCGGTCAACTTGGGTACTTC. This encodes CASSLGGGQLGYF.

The chain couples TRBV5-1 to TRBJ2-7; a possible D gene is TRBD2 (5 bases). From germline, CDR1 is SGHRS and CDR2 YFSETQ. Deletions cut 0 bases from V and 3 bases from J, with 13 bases between. CDR3 length: 15 amino acids. As DNA, the CDR3 is TGCGCCAGCAGCTTGGAGTCAGTCGGAGGCTACGAGCAGTACTTC. It codes for CASSLESVGGYEQYF.